Shown below are 26 T cell receptor beta chains from a single sample sequenced in a study of shared clonotypes between healthy human individuals. Assay used: immunoSEQ multiplex PCR; TCRdb lists only in-frame clones, some missing. The data show roughly 120,000 clones, with more than 65% seen just once and 20% to 25% held by the top ten. Sequencing used memory CD8+ T cells sorted from blood. Sample subset: CD45RO+ cells pooled with CCR7-negative TemRA cells. These receptors were obtained from a woman between 25 and 40 years old in good health.

In this sample, this clone turned up a few times. V gene TRBV4-1 combines with J gene TRBJ2-1; no definite D call. Germline-derived CDR1 and CDR2 are MGHRA and YSYEKL. The V end lost 5 bases, the J end lost 9 bases, and 8 bases lay between the germline ends. The CDR3 is 11 residues long. CDR3 sequence (DNA): TGCGCCAGCAGCGCCGCCAGTGAGCAGTTCTTC. Amino acids: CASSAASEQFF.

This clone was seen a few times. The V gene is TRBV9, the J gene TRBJ1-5; no reliable D call. The CDR3 contains 13 residues. Trimming took 2 bases from V and 6 from J, leaving 9 bases between them. From germline, CDR1 is SGDLS and CDR2 YYNGEE. CDR3 protein: CASSVSWGQPQHF. CDR3 sequence (DNA): TGTGCCAGCAGCGTGAGTTGGGGTCAGCCCCAGCATTTT.

The chain joins TRBV2 to TRBJ2-7; TRBD1 agrees at 10 bases. CDR1 is SNHLY and CDR2 is FYNNEI in the germline V gene. The CDR3 sequence is 12 residues long. The ends lost 8 bases at V and 7 bases at J; junction bases unmatched: 5. This CDR3 is CASGDRGQEQYF. CDR3 DNA: TGTGCCAGCGGGGACAGGGGTCAGGAGCAGTACTTC. Combining the CDR3 with reference TRBV2 and TRBJ2-7 gives the whole variable domain EPEVTQTPSHQVTQMGQEVILRCVPISNHLYFYWYRQILGQKVEFLVSFYNNEISEKSEIFDDQFSVERPDGSNFTLKIRSTKLEDSAMYFCASGDRGQEQYFGPGTRLTVT.

This clone turned up a few times. The chain carries TRBV7-8 and TRBJ2-7; tentatively, D is TRBD1 (5 bases). Trimming removed 5 bases from V and 2 bases from J, with 16 bases in between. The CDR3 contains 15 residues. CDR1 SGHVS and CDR2 FQNEAQ come from the germline V gene. CDR3 nucleotides: TGTGCCAGCAGCCCCGCCGGGCTAGGGGCCTACGAGCAGTACTTC. Its protein is CASSPAGLGAYEQYF.

The chain joins TRBV5-1 to TRBJ2-7; D is unclear. The germline V gene encodes CDR1 SGHRS and CDR2 YFSETQ. Trimming left V 0 bases short and J 2 bases short, with 9 bases between. The CDR3 is 14 residues long. The CDR3 region is CASSLVPSPYEQYF. The DNA of the CDR3 is TGCGCCAGCAGCTTGGTCCCCTCGCCCTACGAGCAGTACTTC. Full variable domain (remainder filled in from reference TRBV5-1 and TRBJ2-7): KAGVTQTPRYLIKTRGQQVTLSCSPISGHRSVSWYQQTPGQGLQFLFEYFSETQRNKGNFPGRFSGRQFSNSRSEMNVSTLELGDSALYLCASSLVPSPYEQYFGPGTRLTVT.

This clone was picked up a small number of times. This chain uses TRBV6-1 with TRBJ2-1; the D gene is possibly TRBD2 (5 bases). The CDR3 is 13 residues long. Germline V CDR1 and CDR2: MNHNS, SASEGT. The V and J ends lost 5 bases and 9 bases respectively, with 14 bases between them. The CDR3 DNA reads TGTGCCAGCAGTTTGGACGATCGGGGTGAGCAGTTCTTC. Protein product: CASSLDDRGEQFF.

This clone was detected a few times. The rearrangement links TRBV4-2 to TRBJ2-7, with TRBD1 matching 9 bases. CDR1 is LGHNA, CDR2 YNFKEQ, per germline. Trimming at V came to 0 bases and at J to 5 bases, leaving 8 bases not matched to a gene. This CDR3 has 16 amino acids. The DNA of the CDR3 is TGTGCCAGCAGCCAAGAAATTGGGACAGGGAGCGACGAGCAGTACTTC. This codes for CASSQEIGTGSDEQYF.

The CDR3 reads CASSSRTSRRTGELFF. Here the CDR3 DNA reads TGTGCCAGCAGCTCCCGGACTAGTCGTCGGACCGGGGAGCTGTTTTTT. The chain carries TRBV13 and TRBJ2-2; 7 nucleotides line up with TRBD2. V lost 4 bases to trimming and J lost 5 bases; unmatched junction nucleotides: 10. Per germline, CDR1 PRHDT and CDR2 FYEKMQ (reference sequence). This CDR3 spans 16 amino acids. Based on the CDR3 plus reference TRBV13 and TRBJ2-2, the full variable domain is AAGVIQSPRHLIKEKRETATLKCYPIPRHDTVYWYQQGPGQDPQFLISFYEKMQSDKGSIPDRFSAQQFSDYHSELNMSSLELGDSALYFCASSSRTSRRTGELFFGEGSRLTVL.

This clone was seen a handful of times. The chain combines TRBV27 with TRBJ1-4; D uncertain. Germline values: CDR1 MNHEY, CDR2 SMNVEV (reference sequence). This CDR3 is 14 amino acids long. V shed 2 bases and J shed 7 bases, with 11 bases lying between them. CDR3 coding DNA: TGTGCCAGCAGTTTAATCGTGGGCGGTGAAAAACTGTTTTTT. This codes for CASSLIVGGEKLFF.

This chain links TRBV6-4 with TRBJ2-2; D unresolved. The CDR3 length is 13 residues. Trimming took 3 bases from V and 5 from J, leaving 7 bases between them. Looked up from germline, CDR1 is MRHNA and CDR2 is SNTAGT. The CDR3 spells CASSERVTGELFF. CDR3 DNA sequence: TGTGCCAGCAGTGAGAGAGTGACCGGGGAGCTGTTTTTT.

This clone was found many times. The chain couples TRBV28 to TRBJ1-2, with D perhaps TRBD1 (6 bases). V lost 3 bases, J lost 3 bases, and 23 bases lay in between. There are 18 residues in the CDR3. CDR1 is MDHEN and CDR2 is SYDVKM in the germline V gene. This CDR3 reads CASSFSPFTGSDDYGYTF. The CDR3 DNA reads as TGTGCCAGCAGTTTTTCCCCGTTCACAGGGTCGGACGACTATGGCTACACCTTC.

This clone has only a few counts. The chain joins TRBV9 to TRBJ2-5; 7 bases fit TRBD2. The V and J ends lost 4 bases and 2 bases, in that order; junction bases with no gene match: 8. CDR3 length: 15 amino acids. The germline CDR1 and CDR2 sequences are SGDLS and YYNGEE. The CDR3 bases are TGTGCCAGCAGCTACCAGACGGGGGGACAAGAGACCCAGTACTTC. It translates to CASSYQTGGQETQYF. The entire variable domain, with the rest obtained from reference TRBV9 and TRBJ2-5, is as follows: DSGVTQTPKHLITATGQRVTLRCSPRSGDLSVYWYQQSLDQGLQFLIQYYNGEERAKGNILERFSAQQFPDLHSELNLSSLELGDSALYFCASSYQTGGQETQYFGPGTRLLVL.

This chain uses TRBV18 with TRBJ1-1; D call uncertain. The CDR3 totals 14 residues. Germline-derived CDR1 and CDR2 are KGHSH and LQKENI. Trimming shortened V by 4 bases and J by 1 base, and 10 bases separated the two germline ends. CDR3: CASSQMGRNTEAFF. The CDR3 coding sequence is TGTGCCAGCTCACAGATGGGGAGGAACACTGAAGCTTTCTTT.

The chain joins TRBV25-1 to TRBJ2-6; 8 nucleotides line up with TRBD1. After removal of 5 bases from V and 4 bases from J, the junction contained 10 bases not matched to a gene. From germline, CDR1 is MGHDK and CDR2 SYGVNS. CDR3 length equals 17 residues. The CDR3 protein is CASSIRDRSIGANVLTF. Written as DNA, the CDR3 is TGTGCCAGCAGTATCCGGGACAGGTCCATCGGGGCCAACGTCCTGACTTTC.

This clone appeared many times. The chain combines TRBV7-2 with TRBJ2-3, with D perhaps TRBD1 (7 bases). V was trimmed by 1 base and J by 0 bases, leaving 14 bases between them. This CDR3 comprises 17 residues. Germline V gene sequence: CDR1 SGHTA, CDR2 FQGNSA. CDR3 sequence (DNA): TGTGCCAGCAGCTTAGAATGGGCAGGGGGGAGCACAGATACGCAGTATTTT. Its protein is CASSLEWAGGSTDTQYF. The entire variable domain, with the rest obtained from reference TRBV7-2 and TRBJ2-3, is as follows: GAGVSQSPSNKVTEKGKDVELRCDPISGHTALYWYRQSLGQGLEFLIYFQGNSAPDKSGLPSDRFSAERTGGSVSTLTIQRTQQEDSAVYLCASSLEWAGGSTDTQYFGPGTRLTVL.

The V and J genes are TRBV6-6 and TRBJ2-5; D is unresolved. The CDR3 spans 15 residues. V was cut by 7 bases and J by 5 bases, with 20 bases left in between. Germline CDR1 MNHNY, CDR2 SVGAGI (reference sequence). The CDR3, as DNA: TGTGCCAGCACCGACCAGGACCTAGAAGTTGAGACCCAGTACTTC. As protein: CASTDQDLEVETQYF.

The chain combines TRBV19 with TRBJ2-7; TRBD1 aligns across 7 bases. CDR3 length equals 14 residues. Losses at the gene ends were 6 bases for V and 3 bases for J; bases not matched to a gene: 8. Looked up from germline, CDR1 is LNHDA and CDR2 is SQIVND (reference sequence). CDR3: CASSRQGFNYEQYF. The CDR3 region has the DNA TGTGCCAGTAGCCGACAGGGTTTTAACTACGAGCAGTACTTC.

J is TRBJ2-7 and V is TRBV29-1; 9 bases align to TRBD2. The J segment lost 3 bases and the V segment lost 5 bases, leaving 5 bases of the junction unmatched. Germline lookup yields CDR1 SQVTM and CDR2 ANQGSEA. The CDR3 extends over 13 amino acids. CDR3 loop: CSVKLAGYYEQYF. In nucleotides, the CDR3 is TGCAGCGTTAAGCTAGCGGGGTACTACGAGCAGTACTTC.

This chain connects TRBV2 to TRBJ1-5, with D uncertain. CDR1 SNHLY and CDR2 FYNNEI come from the germline V gene. The V and J ends lost 6 bases and 0 bases respectively, with 24 bases between them. CDR3 length: 19 residues. The CDR3 coding sequence is TGTGCCAGCAGCGGTGGGCAGAGTACTGGAGGATATAGCAATCAGCCCCAGCATTTT. This sequence encodes CASSGGQSTGGYSNQPQHF.

The table lists this clone with a count of one. This chain connects TRBV2 to TRBJ2-4; unclear D gene. CDR1 SNHLY and CDR2 FYNNEI come from the germline V gene. CDR3 length: 12 residues. V lost 8 bases, J lost 5 bases, and 10 bases lay in between. As DNA, the CDR3 is TGTGCCAGCGTCTACCAACAAAACATTCAGTACTTC. Translating gives CASVYQQNIQYF.

This clone was counted a single time. This rearrangement joins TRBV14 to TRBJ2-7; 9 bases line up with TRBD2. The CDR3 consists of 15 residues. Trimming removed 5 bases from V and 6 bases from J; junction bases left unmatched: 11. Germline V lookup: CDR1 SGHDN, CDR2 FVKESK. CDR3 in DNA: TGTGCCAGCAGCAGGGAGGCGGGAGGGCCACGCGAGCAGTACTTC. It is translated as CASSREAGGPREQYF.

V gene TRBV7-2 combines with J gene TRBJ2-1; 12 positions match TRBD1. This CDR3 spans 16 amino acids. The ends lost 5 bases at V and 7 bases at J; junction bases unmatched: 9. Germline values: CDR1 SGHTA, CDR2 FQGNSA. In nucleotides, the CDR3 is TGTGCCAGCAGCGCCACCGGGACAGGGGGCTTTAATGAGCAGTTCTTC. Amino acid sequence: CASSATGTGGFNEQFF. The variable domain in full, completed from reference TRBV7-2 and TRBJ2-1, reads GAGVSQSPSNKVTEKGKDVELRCDPISGHTALYWYRQSLGQGLEFLIYFQGNSAPDKSGLPSDRFSAERTGGSVSTLTIQRTQQEDSAVYLCASSATGTGGFNEQFFGPGTRLTVL.

The chain has TRBV21-1 and TRBJ1-1; the tabulated D call, TRBD1, remains unverified against the DNA. TRBV21-1 represents a pseudogene. CDR3 length equals 17 residues. The CDR3 DNA reads TGTGCCAGCAGCCTAAAGGGAAGGGGACAGGGATGGGGTGAAGCTTTCTTT. Translation: CASSLKGRGQGWGEAFF.

This chain connects TRBV6-6 to TRBJ1-5; D gene unclear. CDR1 and CDR2 (germline): MNHNY, SVGAGI (reference sequence). Trimming took 4 bases from V and 5 from J, leaving 12 bases between them. The CDR3 covers 14 residues. The CDR3 bases are TGTGCCAGCAGTTCATTATTTGGGGATCAGCCCCAGCATTTT. This codes for CASSSLFGDQPQHF.

The J gene is TRBJ2-3, the V gene TRBV4-2; 7 nucleotides agree with TRBD2. J gave up 1 base and V 4 bases, and 5 bases lay outside the gene matches. CDR1 is LGHNA and CDR2 is YNFKEQ in the germline V gene. The CDR3 consists of 15 residues. In nucleotides, the CDR3 is TGTGCCAGCAGCCCCTCCCTAGCGGGCACAGATACGCAGTATTTT. Encoded protein: CASSPSLAGTDTQYF.

The J gene is TRBJ1-1, the V gene TRBV4-1; D is unresolved. V dropped 1 base and J dropped 1 base, with 10 bases sitting between them. Looked up from germline, CDR1 is MGHRA and CDR2 is YSYEKL. The CDR3 has 15 amino acids. CDR3 region: CASSQGWGRNTEAFF. The CDR3 DNA reads as TGCGCCAGCAGCCAAGGATGGGGAAGGAACACTGAAGCTTTCTTT.